Shown below are 17 T cell receptor beta chains from a single sample sequenced in a study of Ad26.COV2.S vaccination and SARS-CoV-2 variants. The repertoire was sequenced with immunoSEQ multiplex PCR; TCRdb's copy has only in-frame clones and lacks some. The repertoire includes hundreds of thousands of clones, roughly 90% of them detected once, and approximately 1.5% sits in the top ten. This sample's treatment: approximately 18 received Ad26.COV2.S at low or high dose, single or two shots; about 5 received placebo; per-sample allocation not given. Samples were taken on day 63 after the first vaccine or placebo injection. The sample here was peripheral blood, taken in a trial of Ad26.COV2.S vaccine versus placebo. Receptors originate from a person aged 18 to 59 who received the Ad26.COV2.S COVID-19 vaccine or a placebo.

The chain combines TRBV3-1 (or the pseudogene TRBV3-2) with TRBJ2-2; 8 bases fit TRBD1. J gave up 0 bases and V 0 bases, and 12 bases lay outside the gene matches. The CDR3 is made up of 20 amino acids. Germline CDR1 reads LGHDT; CDR2 reads YNNKEL (reference sequence). As DNA, the CDR3 is TGTGCCAGCAGCCAAGAAACCTTGGGGACAGGCGCCGCGAACACCGGGGAGCTGTTTTTT. It yields the protein CASSQETLGTGAANTGELFF.

The V and J genes are TRBV6-6 and TRBJ2-1; D perhaps matches TRBD1 (6 bases). Germline V lookup: CDR1 MNHNY, CDR2 SVGAGI (reference sequence). The CDR3 extends over 14 amino acids. Trimming took off 7 bases at V and 6 bases at J, with 16 bases between the two ends. The DNA of the CDR3 is TGTGCCAGCACCGTGGGACAATCCGGCAATGAGCAGTTCTTC. This gives the protein CASTVGQSGNEQFF.

This chain joins TRBV19 and TRBJ1-1, with 7 bases identical to TRBD1. Germline V gene lookup returns CDR1 LNHDA and CDR2 SQIVND (reference sequence). After removal of 3 bases from V and 4 bases from J, the junction contained 11 bases not matched to a gene. The CDR3 consists of 16 residues. CDR3 in DNA: TGTGCCAGTAGTATTCGGACAGGAGGTAGGAGCACTGAAGCTTTCTTT. Protein product: CASSIRTGGRSTEAFF.

The gene calls are TRBV25-1 and TRBJ2-2; D call uncertain. The CDR3 is 17 residues long. V lost 5 bases, J lost 1 base, and 17 bases lay in between. Per the germline V gene, CDR1 is MGHDK and CDR2 is SYGVNS. CDR3: CASSSPLVAQNTGELFF. CDR3 DNA sequence: TGTGCCAGCAGTTCACCATTAGTGGCTCAGAACACCGGGGAGCTGTTTTTT.

This rearrangement joins TRBV15 to TRBJ2-5; D perhaps matches TRBD1 (5 bases). The CDR3 covers 13 residues. Germline V CDR1 and CDR2: LNHNV, YYDKDF (reference sequence). V was clipped by 7 bases and J by 0 bases, with 9 bases between them. CDR3 nucleotides: TGTGCCACCACGACAGCGTACCAAGAGACCCAGTACTTC. This encodes CATTTAYQETQYF.

This sequence joins TRBV4-2 and TRBJ2-7; possibly TRBD2 for D (5 bases). Per the germline V gene, CDR1 is LGHNA and CDR2 is YNFKEQ. This CDR3 spans 16 amino acids. Trimming shortened V by 1 base and J by 3 bases, and 16 bases separated the two germline ends. CDR3 region: CASSQAARRQNYEQYF. CDR3 sequence (DNA): TGTGCCAGCAGCCAAGCCGCCAGGAGGCAAAACTACGAGCAGTACTTC.

The DNA for the CDR3 is TGTGCCAGCAGCCAAGACGATAGGGGACGGGAGCTGTTTTTT. Encoded protein: CASSQDDRGRELFF. V usage is TRBV3-1 (or the pseudogene TRBV3-2) and J usage is TRBJ2-2; D might be TRBD1 or TRBD2, each matching 5 bases. The germline V and J ends were trimmed by 0 bases and 9 bases, with 11 bases remaining between them. Germline V gene sequence: CDR1 LGHDT, CDR2 YNNKEL (reference sequence). This CDR3 has 14 residues.

J is TRBJ2-3 and V is TRBV24-1, with TRBD2 as a possible D gene (6 bases). The CDR3 consists of 15 residues. Germline V gene data show CDR1 as KGHDR and CDR2 as SFDVKD. V was trimmed by 6 bases and J by 2 bases, leaving 14 bases between them. The CDR3 bases are TGTGCCACCAGTACGGATAGGACTAACACAGATACGCAGTATTTT. This gives the protein CATSTDRTNTDTQYF.

The J gene is TRBJ1-4, the V gene TRBV6-5; D may be TRBD1 (6 bases). The germline V and J ends were trimmed by 4 bases and 7 bases, with 16 bases remaining between them. The CDR3 runs 15 residues. The germline V gene encodes CDR1 MNHEY and CDR2 SVGAGI. This CDR3 reads CASSFHQGKGEKLFF. The CDR3 DNA reads as TGTGCCAGCAGTTTCCATCAGGGGAAGGGTGAAAAACTGTTTTTT.

The chain has TRBV19 and TRBJ1-2; perhaps TRBD1 as D (5 bases). V lost 5 bases, J lost 8 bases, and 27 bases lay in between. The V gene's germline CDR1 is LNHDA and CDR2 SQIVND (reference sequence). The CDR3 length is 17 residues. For the CDR3, the DNA is TGTGCCAGTAGTTCGCGGCAGGGTACGGGGGGAGTAGCAGGCTACACCTTC. This sequence encodes CASSSRQGTGGVAGYTF.

This chain connects TRBV12-3 or TRBV12-4 to TRBJ1-1, with 7 bases identical to TRBD1. This CDR3 has 13 residues. V lost 2 bases to trimming and J lost 3 bases; unmatched junction nucleotides: 0. CDR3 nucleotide sequence: TGTGCCAGCAGTTTAACAGGGGACACTGAAGCTTTCTTT. It is translated as CASSLTGDTEAFF.

This clone was seen a handful of times. The chain carries TRBV11-2 and TRBJ1-6; a possible D gene is TRBD1 (5 bases). The ends were cut back, 5 bases at V and 14 bases at J, with 16 bases in the middle. Looked up from germline, CDR1 is SGHAT and CDR2 is FQNNGV. The CDR3 runs 13 residues. CDR3 region: CASSRDRTQSLHF. The CDR3 region has the DNA TGTGCCAGCAGCCGGGACCGTACTCAGTCCCTCCACTTT.

V usage is TRBV5-4 and J usage is TRBJ1-1; D perhaps matches TRBD1 (6 bases). In germline, CDR1 is SGHNT, CDR2 YYREEE (reference sequence). The CDR3 is 18 residues long. Trimming stripped 4 bases from V and 4 bases from J, with 26 bases between. CDR3 residues: CASSPVQQGRGYGTEAFF. CDR3 DNA sequence: TGTGCCAGCAGCCCAGTCCAGCAGGGGAGAGGGTACGGCACTGAAGCTTTCTTT.

The rearrangement uses TRBV3-1 (or the pseudogene TRBV3-2) and TRBJ2-7, with D unclear. V dropped 5 bases and J dropped 3 bases, with 5 bases sitting between them. The CDR3 extends over 11 amino acids. Looked up from germline, CDR1 is LGHDT and CDR2 is YNNKEL (reference sequence). CDR3 amino acids: CASSGNYEQYF. In DNA, the CDR3 is TGTGCCAGCAGCGGGAACTACGAGCAGTACTTC.

This clone was found a few times. The rearrangement links TRBV3-1 (or the pseudogene TRBV3-2) to TRBJ1-4, with D unresolved. The germline CDR1 and CDR2 sequences are LGHDT and YNNKEL (reference sequence). V lost 5 bases to trimming and J lost 5 bases, with 12 bases between them. CDR3 length: 14 amino acids. The CDR3 sequence: CASSSRAPNEKLFF. Here the CDR3 DNA reads TGTGCCAGCAGCTCCCGCGCGCCGAATGAAAAACTGTTTTTT.

The chain uses TRBV5-6 and TRBJ2-7; D unresolved. The V end lost 0 bases, the J end lost 2 bases, and 9 bases lay between the germline ends. CDR3 length: 14 amino acids. CDR1 SGHDT and CDR2 YYEEEE come from the germline V gene. CDR3 nucleotides: TGTGCCAGCAGCTTGGTTGGTTACCCCTACGAGCAGTACTTC. The encoded protein is CASSLVGYPYEQYF. Looking up the rest from reference TRBV5-6 and TRBJ2-7 gives the full variable domain: DAGVTQSPTHLIKTRGQQVTLRCSPKSGHDTVSWYQQALGQGPQFIFQYYEEEERQRGNFPDRFSGHQFPNYSSELNVNALLLGDSALYLCASSLVGYPYEQYFGPGTRLTVT.

For this clone: Other nucleotide sequences in the sample specify the same CDR3. V gene TRBV2 combines with J gene TRBJ2-5; D remains ambiguous. Germline lookup yields CDR1 SNHLY and CDR2 FYNNEI. The CDR3 is 11 residues long. The V end was cut by 4 bases, the J end by 4 bases, with 4 bases between. The CDR3 DNA reads TGTGCCAGCAGTGGGGGAGAGACCCAGTACTTC. Encoded protein: CASSGGETQYF. Drawing the rest from reference TRBV2 and TRBJ2-5, the complete variable domain is EPEVTQTPSHQVTQMGQEVILRCVPISNHLYFYWYRQILGQKVEFLVSFYNNEISEKSEIFDDQFSVERPDGSNFTLKIRSTKLEDSAMYFCASSGGETQYFGPGTRLLVL.